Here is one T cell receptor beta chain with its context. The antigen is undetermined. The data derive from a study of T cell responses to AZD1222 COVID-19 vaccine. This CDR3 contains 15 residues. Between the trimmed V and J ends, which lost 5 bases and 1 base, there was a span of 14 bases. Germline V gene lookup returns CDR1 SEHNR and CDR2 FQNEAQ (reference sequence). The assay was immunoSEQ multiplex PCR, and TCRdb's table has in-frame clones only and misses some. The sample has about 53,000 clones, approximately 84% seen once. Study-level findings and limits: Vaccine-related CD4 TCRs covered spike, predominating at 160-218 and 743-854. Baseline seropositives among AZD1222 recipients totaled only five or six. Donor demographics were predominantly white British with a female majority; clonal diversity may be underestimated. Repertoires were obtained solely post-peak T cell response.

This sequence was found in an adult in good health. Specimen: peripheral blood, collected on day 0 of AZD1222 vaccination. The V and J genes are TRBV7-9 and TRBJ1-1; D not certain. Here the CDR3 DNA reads TGTGCCAGCAGCGTTCGGACCTCCGCGAACACTGAAGCTTTCTTT. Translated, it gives CASSVRTSANTEAFF.